This record covers a single T cell receptor beta chain. TCRdb's table, derived via immunoSEQ multiplex PCR, lists solely in-frame clones and lacks some. The sample holds around 60,000 clones, roughly 84% seen once. These data originate in a study of blood T cell repertoires in COVID-19. The CDR3 spans 18 residues. Germline CDR1 LNHNV, CDR2 YYDKDF (reference sequence). Deletions cut 5 bases from V and 2 bases from J, with 23 bases between. The chain joins TRBV15 to TRBJ2-3, with D perhaps matching TRBD2 (6 bases). Sequenced sample: peripheral blood. The receptor was derived from a man aged 55 to 70 with COVID-19, enrolled during active disease. The CDR3 region is CATSGGVGGSSDTDTQYF. As DNA, the CDR3 is TGTGCCACCAGCGGAGGCGTTGGGGGGTCTAGCGACACAGATACGCAGTATTTT. The full variable domain, with the rest looked up from reference TRBV15 and TRBJ2-3, is DAMVIQNPRYQVTQFGKPVTLSCSQTLNHNVMYWYQQKSSQAPKLLFHYYDKDFNNEADTPDNFQSRRPNTSFCFLDIRSPGLGDTAMYLCATSGGVGGSSDTDTQYFGPGTRLTVL.